These T cell receptor beta chains were read from a single sample in a study of OX40 agonist ivuxolimab in advanced cancers. Here immunoSEQ multiplex PCR was the method, and the copy in TCRdb shows in-frame clones only, minus some. The table records around 70,000 clones, around 90% of them present only once. Here the sequenced sample was CD4+ or CD8+ T cells sorted from blood, taken in a trial of the OX40 agonist ivuxolimab. The receptors stem from an adult with an advanced solid tumor such as melanoma, head and neck, liver or kidney cancer. The CDR3 runs from the conserved cysteine through the conserved F or W. D genes are given only for firm matches. The size field is filled for only some rows; it gives once, few, many or a size class.

v_gene,abundance,j_gene,d_gene,CDR3aa,CDR3nt
TRBV6-5,.,TRBJ2-7,TRBD2,CANSYQRGASYEQYF,TGTGCCAACAGTTACCAGCGGGGGGCGAGCTACGAGCAGTACTTC
TRBV18,.,TRBJ1-6,.,CASSPSRETNSPLHF,TGTGCCAGCTCACCATCTCGGGAGACGAATTCACCCCTCCACTTT
TRBV5-6,.,TRBJ1-2,.,CASSLAGQNYGYTF,TGTGCCAGCAGCTTGGCAGGGCAGAACTATGGCTACACCTTC
TRBV19,.,TRBJ2-6,.,CASSTTPQGSGANVLTF,TGTGCCAGTAGTACCACACCACAGGGATCAGGGGCCAACGTCCTGACTTTC
TRBV21-1,.,TRBJ1-5,.,CASTTLKGDQPQHF,TGTGCCAGCACCACCCTTAAGGGTGACCAACCCCAGCATTTT
TRBV19,.,TRBJ1-1,TRBD1,CASSSTGQGKAEAFF,TGTGCCAGTAGTTCGACTGGACAGGGTAAAGCTGAAGCTTTCTTT
TRBV5-1,.,TRBJ2-1,.,CASSIQTEVSYNEQFF,TGCGCCAGCAGCATTCAAACGGAAGTCTCCTACAATGAGCAGTTCTTC
TRBV30,.,TRBJ1-5,.,CAWSGVNSNQPQHF,TGTGCCTGGAGTGGGGTCAATAGCAATCAGCCCCAGCATTTT
TRBV28,.,TRBJ2-2,TRBD1,CASSFLRGGQGLANTGELFF,TGTGCCAGCAGTTTTCTTAGGGGAGGACAGGGCCTTGCGAACACCGGGGAGCTGTTTTTT
TRBV6-6,.,TRBJ2-7,.,CASSYGQSYEQYF,TGTGCCAGCAGTTATGGACAGTCCTACGAGCAGTACTTC
TRBV19,.,TRBJ2-7,.,CASSFREPGEQYF,TGTGCCAGTAGTTTCCGTGAGCCGGGAGAGCAGTACTTC
TRBV19,.,TRBJ2-3,TRBD2,CASTEAGGASTDTQYF,TGTGCCAGTACAGAGGCGGGAGGAGCTAGCACAGATACGCAGTATTTT
TRBV27,.,TRBJ2-4,.,CASRGSKKDIQYF,TGTGCCAGCCGTGGGTCAAAAAAGGACATTCAGTACTTC
TRBV10-1,.,TRBJ2-3,.,CASSDERSLHRDTQYF,TGCGCCAGCAGTGATGAGCGGAGCCTTCATCGAGATACGCAGTATTTT
TRBV28,.,TRBJ2-3,.,CASSFGGTSTDTQYF,TGTGCCAGCAGTTTCGGGGGTACTAGCACAGATACGCAGTATTTT
TRBV7-2,.,TRBJ2-1,TRBD1,CASSLAGQGFNEQFF,TGTGCCAGCAGCTTAGCGGGACAGGGTTTTAATGAGCAGTTCTTC
TRBV2,.,TRBJ2-2,.,CASSGGDFTGELFF,TGTGCCAGCAGTGGGGGGGACTTCACCGGGGAGCTGTTTTTT
TRBV7-6,few,TRBJ1-2,TRBD1,CASSLSGTGDGYTF,TGTGCCAGCAGCTTATCGGGGACAGGGGACGGCTACACCTTC
TRBV20-1,.,TRBJ1-2,.,CSARDNQGYTF,TGCAGTGCTAGGGACAACCAAGGCTACACCTTC
TRBV11-2,.,TRBJ1-4,.,CASSFVTGGIEKLFF,TGTGCCAGCAGCTTCGTGACAGGAGGGATTGAAAAACTGTTTTTT
TRBV5-4,.,TRBJ1-2,TRBD1,CASSLRGQGIGGYTF,TGTGCCAGCAGCTTGAGGGGACAGGGAATTGGAGGCTACACCTTC
TRBV19,.,TRBJ2-5,.,CASSGGRFETQYF,TGTGCCAGTTCCGGGGGGCGCTTCGAGACCCAGTACTTC
TRBV5-6,.,TRBJ2-1,TRBD1,CASSLDTGETYNEQFF,TGTGCCAGCAGCTTAGATACAGGGGAGACCTACAATGAGCAGTTCTTC
TRBV19,.,TRBJ1-4,.,CASSPRGALEKLFF,TGTGCCAGTAGCCCTAGGGGGGCACTTGAAAAACTGTTTTTT
TRBV4-2,.,TRBJ2-5,.,CASSQDPGPQETQYF,TGTGCCAGCAGCCAAGATCCGGGACCCCAAGAGACCCAGTACTTC
TRBV28,.,TRBJ1-4,.,CASKHGGPTEKLFF,TGTGCCAGCAAACACGGGGGGCCGACCGAAAAACTGTTTTTT
TRBV28,.,TRBJ1-2,.,CASRVGYSGAYGYTF,TGTGCCAGCAGGGTGGGGTACAGCGGAGCGTATGGCTACACCTTC
TRBV28,few,TRBJ1-5,.,CASSIGPQHF,TGTGCCAGCAGTATCGGGCCCCAGCATTTT
TRBV10-3,.,TRBJ2-5,.,CAISESETQYF,TGTGCCATCAGTGAGTCGGAGACCCAGTACTTC
TRBV5-1,few,TRBJ1-1,TRBD1,CASSPEQGAHTEAFF,TGCGCCAGCAGCCCAGAACAGGGGGCGCACACTGAAGCTTTCTTT
TRBV20-1,.,TRBJ2-7,.,CSARHREQYF,TGCAGTGCCAGACACAGGGAGCAGTACTTC
TRBV28,.,TRBJ1-2,.,CASSDSRVNYGYTF,TGTGCCAGCAGTGACTCCCGGGTCAACTATGGCTACACCTTC
TRBV7-9,.,TRBJ1-1,TRBD1,CASSLILGQSTSAEAFF,TGTGCCAGCAGCTTAATCCTGGGACAGTCGACTTCGGCTGAAGCTTTCTTT
TRBV19,once,TRBJ1-1,.,CASSVVGSVNTEAFF,TGTGCCAGTAGCGTAGTCGGTAGTGTAAACACTGAAGCTTTCTTT